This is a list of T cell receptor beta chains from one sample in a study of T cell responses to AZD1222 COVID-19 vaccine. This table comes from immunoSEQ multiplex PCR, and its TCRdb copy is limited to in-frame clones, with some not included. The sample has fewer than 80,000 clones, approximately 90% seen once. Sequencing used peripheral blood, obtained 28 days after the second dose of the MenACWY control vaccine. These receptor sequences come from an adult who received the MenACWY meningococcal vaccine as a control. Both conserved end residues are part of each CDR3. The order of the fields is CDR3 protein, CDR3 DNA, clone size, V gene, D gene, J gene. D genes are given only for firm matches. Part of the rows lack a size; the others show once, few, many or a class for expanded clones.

CDR3aa: CASSLGGRGTHYAYEQYF
CDR3nt: TGCGCCAGCAGCCTGGGGGGACGGGGGACCCATTATGCCTACGAGCAGTACTTC
abundance: once
v_gene: TRBV5-1
d_gene: .
j_gene: TRBJ2-7

CDR3aa: CASSQSGSAYGNTIYF
CDR3nt: TGTGCCAGCAGCCAATCCGGCAGCGCATACGGAAACACCATATATTTT
abundance: .
v_gene: TRBV16
d_gene: .
j_gene: TRBJ1-3

CDR3aa: CASSPGGRYQPQHF
CDR3nt: TGTGCCAGCAGCCCGGGGGGTAGGTATCAGCCCCAGCATTTT
abundance: .
v_gene: TRBV5-6
d_gene: .
j_gene: TRBJ1-5

CDR3aa: CASSLGGSSTDTQYF
CDR3nt: TGTGCCAGCAGTTTAGGAGGCTCTAGCACAGATACGCAGTATTTT
abundance: .
v_gene: TRBV6-2/TRBV6-3
d_gene: .
j_gene: TRBJ2-3

CDR3aa: CASTSTGGFEQFF
CDR3nt: TGTGCCAGCACCTCGACAGGGGGCTTTGAGCAGTTCTTC
abundance: .
v_gene: TRBV2
d_gene: TRBD1
j_gene: TRBJ2-1

CDR3aa: CASSRTAGAFF
CDR3nt: TGTGCCAGCAGCCGGACAGCGGGAGCTTTCTTT
abundance: .
v_gene: TRBV7-9
d_gene: .
j_gene: TRBJ1-1

CDR3aa: CASSQDSVYRNEQFF
CDR3nt: TGTGCCAGCAGCCAAGATTCGGTCTACAGAAATGAGCAGTTCTTC
abundance: .
v_gene: TRBV3-1/TRBV3-2
d_gene: .
j_gene: TRBJ2-1

CDR3aa: CASSPGTANYEQYF
CDR3nt: TGTGCCAGTAGTCCCGGGACAGCTAACTACGAGCAGTACTTC
abundance: .
v_gene: TRBV19
d_gene: TRBD1
j_gene: TRBJ2-7

CDR3aa: CASSPTGGAYEQYF
CDR3nt: TGTGCCAGCAGCCCGACGGGGGGGGCTTACGAGCAGTACTTC
abundance: .
v_gene: TRBV11-2
d_gene: TRBD2
j_gene: TRBJ2-7

CDR3aa: CASSTQGSGDTEAFF
CDR3nt: TGTGCCAGCAGCACCCAGGGTTCGGGGGACACTGAAGCTTTCTTT
abundance: .
v_gene: TRBV2
d_gene: .
j_gene: TRBJ1-1

CDR3aa: CAWSPMGTEATFF
CDR3nt: TGTGCCTGGAGTCCCATGGGGACTGAAGCGACGTTCTTC
abundance: .
v_gene: TRBV30
d_gene: .
j_gene: TRBJ2-1

CDR3aa: CASDRGGINEQFF
CDR3nt: TGTGCCAGCGATCGGGGGGGGATAAATGAGCAGTTCTTC
abundance: .
v_gene: TRBV28
d_gene: TRBD2
j_gene: TRBJ2-1

CDR3aa: CASRAQGATGELFF
CDR3nt: TGTGCCAGCAGAGCACAGGGGGCGACCGGGGAGCTGTTTTTT
abundance: .
v_gene: TRBV7-6
d_gene: TRBD1
j_gene: TRBJ2-2

CDR3aa: CASSLGGLGAGELFF
CDR3nt: TGTGCCAGCAGCTTAGGCGGACTCGGAGCCGGGGAGCTGTTTTTT
abundance: .
v_gene: TRBV5-5
d_gene: .
j_gene: TRBJ2-2

CDR3aa: CASRRAGGVYGYTF
CDR3nt: TGTGCCAGCCGCAGGGCAGGGGGTGTTTATGGCTACACCTTC
abundance: .
v_gene: TRBV2
d_gene: TRBD1
j_gene: TRBJ1-2

CDR3aa: CASSPTGGVLNTQYF
CDR3nt: TGTGCCAGCAGCCCGACTGGGGGGGTTCTAAATACGCAGTATTTT
abundance: .
v_gene: TRBV7-3
d_gene: TRBD2
j_gene: TRBJ2-3

CDR3aa: CASSPSTGADEKLFF
CDR3nt: TGTGCCAGCAGCCCCTCGACAGGGGCTGATGAAAAACTGTTTTTT
abundance: .
v_gene: TRBV6-5
d_gene: TRBD1
j_gene: TRBJ1-4

CDR3aa: CASSLPPPGNTIYF
CDR3nt: TGTGCCAGCAGCTTACCCCCCCCGGGAAACACCATATATTTT
abundance: once
v_gene: TRBV7-9
d_gene: .
j_gene: TRBJ1-3

CDR3aa: CASSQDRGKGGWSVNTEAFF
CDR3nt: TGTGCCAGCAGCCAAGATCGGGGTAAAGGGGGCTGGTCGGTGAACACTGAAGCTTTCTTT
abundance: few
v_gene: TRBV14
d_gene: TRBD1
j_gene: TRBJ1-1

CDR3aa: CSASRVGTNSPLHF
CDR3nt: TGCAGTGCTAGTCGGGTTGGGACTAATTCACCCCTCCACTTT
abundance: .
v_gene: TRBV20-1
d_gene: .
j_gene: TRBJ1-6

CDR3aa: CASSEDRSTEAFF
CDR3nt: TGTGCCAGCAGTGAGGATCGGAGCACTGAAGCTTTCTTT
abundance: .
v_gene: TRBV6-1
d_gene: .
j_gene: TRBJ1-1

CDR3aa: CASSPGTGGTNEKLFF
CDR3nt: TGTGCCAGCAGCCCCGGGACAGGGGGGACTAATGAAAAACTGTTTTTT
abundance: .
v_gene: TRBV7-9
d_gene: TRBD1
j_gene: TRBJ1-4

CDR3aa: CASSWEDGAGANVLTF
CDR3nt: TGTGCCAGCAGTTGGGAAGATGGGGCTGGGGCCAACGTCCTGACTTTC
abundance: .
v_gene: TRBV6-5
d_gene: .
j_gene: TRBJ2-6

CDR3aa: CASSTVTNQPQHF
CDR3nt: TGTGCCAGTAGTACAGTTACCAATCAGCCCCAGCATTTT
abundance: .
v_gene: TRBV19
d_gene: .
j_gene: TRBJ1-5

CDR3aa: CASSLGGGEQPQHF
CDR3nt: TGTGCCAGCAGCTTAGGCGGGGGGGAACAGCCCCAGCATTTT
abundance: few
v_gene: TRBV13
d_gene: .
j_gene: TRBJ1-5

CDR3aa: CASSYRGRNEQFF
CDR3nt: TGTGCCAGCAGTTACAGGGGGCGCAATGAGCAGTTCTTC
abundance: once
v_gene: TRBV12-3/TRBV12-4
d_gene: TRBD1
j_gene: TRBJ2-1

CDR3aa: CASSLEQGNSPLHF
CDR3nt: TGTGCCAGCAGCTTGGAACAGGGAAATTCACCCCTCCACTTT
abundance: once
v_gene: TRBV5-4
d_gene: .
j_gene: TRBJ1-6

CDR3aa: CASSEKGSYQPQHF
CDR3nt: TGCGCCAGCAGTGAGAAGGGTAGTTACCAGCCCCAGCATTTT
abundance: .
v_gene: TRBV10-1
d_gene: .
j_gene: TRBJ1-5

CDR3aa: CASSVDRGTADTQYF
CDR3nt: TGTGCCAGCAGCGTAGACCGCGGGACCGCAGATACGCAGTATTTT
abundance: .
v_gene: TRBV9
d_gene: .
j_gene: TRBJ2-3

CDR3aa: CATSDPVTDSAFF
CDR3nt: TGTGCCACCAGTGACCCCGTTACCGATTCGGCTTTCTTT
abundance: .
v_gene: TRBV24-1
d_gene: .
j_gene: TRBJ1-1

CDR3aa: CASSSGKQAGQMEKLFF
CDR3nt: TGTGCCAGCAGCTCCGGGAAGCAGGCGGGACAAATGGAAAAACTGTTTTTT
abundance: .
v_gene: TRBV5-5
d_gene: .
j_gene: TRBJ1-4

CDR3aa: CASSFPGLLYQETQYF
CDR3nt: TGTGCCAGCAGCTTTCCGGGACTTTTGTACCAAGAGACCCAGTACTTC
abundance: few
v_gene: TRBV7-4
d_gene: .
j_gene: TRBJ2-5

CDR3aa: CASSPHTSGAGGPYEQYF
CDR3nt: TGTGCCAGCAGTCCCCACACGTCCGGAGCGGGGGGGCCATACGAGCAGTACTTC
abundance: .
v_gene: TRBV6-6
d_gene: TRBD2
j_gene: TRBJ2-7

CDR3aa: CASSTGTVSTEAFF
CDR3nt: TGTGCCAGCTCAACAGGTACTGTCTCCACTGAAGCTTTCTTT
abundance: .
v_gene: TRBV2
d_gene: .
j_gene: TRBJ1-1

CDR3aa: CASSQGTGLQTSTDTQYF
CDR3nt: TGCGCCAGCAGCCAAGGGACCGGTTTGCAGACTAGCACAGATACGCAGTATTTT
abundance: few
v_gene: TRBV4-3
d_gene: .
j_gene: TRBJ2-3

CDR3aa: CASSPSGGAPTQYF
CDR3nt: TGTGCCAGCTCCCCAAGCGGGGGGGCCCCTACGCAGTATTTT
abundance: .
v_gene: TRBV18
d_gene: TRBD2
j_gene: TRBJ2-3

CDR3aa: CASSRDREGGDTQYF
CDR3nt: TGTGCCAGCAGCCGGGACAGGGAGGGAGGGGATACGCAGTATTTT
abundance: .
v_gene: TRBV6-5
d_gene: TRBD1
j_gene: TRBJ2-3

CDR3aa: CASSSVGIQETQYF
CDR3nt: TGTGCCAGCAGTTCTGTGGGGATACAAGAGACCCAGTACTTC
abundance: .
v_gene: TRBV6-5
d_gene: .
j_gene: TRBJ2-5

CDR3aa: CASKPSTSNQPQHF
CDR3nt: TGTGCCAGCAAACCCAGCACCAGCAATCAGCCCCAGCATTTT
abundance: .
v_gene: TRBV6-5
d_gene: .
j_gene: TRBJ1-5

CDR3aa: CASSYGKDRHSYF
CDR3nt: TGTGCCAGCAGTTACGGGAAGGACAGACACTCCTATTTT
abundance: .
v_gene: TRBV6-2/TRBV6-3
d_gene: .
j_gene: TRBJ1-4

CDR3aa: CASSLNKRSSYEQYF
CDR3nt: TGTGCCAGCAGCTTAAATAAGCGAAGCTCCTACGAGCAGTACTTC
abundance: few
v_gene: TRBV7-8
d_gene: .
j_gene: TRBJ2-7

CDR3aa: CASSLPRGNGYTF
CDR3nt: TGTGCCAGCAGCTTACCCAGGGGGAATGGCTACACCTTC
abundance: .
v_gene: TRBV7-2
d_gene: TRBD1
j_gene: TRBJ1-2

CDR3aa: CASTPSSGGTYNEQFF
CDR3nt: TGTGCCAGCACCCCTTCTAGCGGGGGGACCTACAATGAGCAGTTCTTC
abundance: .
v_gene: TRBV9
d_gene: TRBD2
j_gene: TRBJ2-1

CDR3aa: CASNPSYGYTF
CDR3nt: TGTGCCAGCAACCCAAGCTATGGCTACACCTTC
abundance: once
v_gene: TRBV2
d_gene: .
j_gene: TRBJ1-2

CDR3aa: CASSQGRGTNEKLFF
CDR3nt: TGTGCCAGCAGCCAAGGGCGGGGAACTAATGAAAAACTGTTTTTT
abundance: .
v_gene: TRBV14
d_gene: .
j_gene: TRBJ1-4

CDR3aa: CASSLVAGNTIYF
CDR3nt: TGTGCCAGCAGTTTAGTTGCCGGAAACACCATATATTTT
abundance: few
v_gene: TRBV12-3/TRBV12-4
d_gene: .
j_gene: TRBJ1-3

CDR3aa: CASSLGDRGAYEQYF
CDR3nt: TGTGCCAGCAGCTTGGGGGACAGGGGAGCCTACGAGCAGTACTTC
abundance: .
v_gene: TRBV5-6
d_gene: TRBD1
j_gene: TRBJ2-7

CDR3aa: CASSQVPVNTEAFF
CDR3nt: TGTGCCAGCAGCCAAGTCCCGGTGAACACTGAAGCTTTCTTT
abundance: .
v_gene: TRBV3-1/TRBV3-2
d_gene: .
j_gene: TRBJ1-1

CDR3aa: CASSVVGNSPLHF
CDR3nt: TGTGCCAGCAGCGTAGTGGGGAACTCACCCCTCCACTTT
abundance: once
v_gene: TRBV9
d_gene: .
j_gene: TRBJ1-6

CDR3aa: CASSERSGHPIGSYNEQFF
CDR3nt: TGTGCCAGCAGTGAAAGGTCGGGACACCCGATCGGGTCCTACAATGAGCAGTTCTTC
abundance: once
v_gene: TRBV6-1
d_gene: .
j_gene: TRBJ2-1